Listed below are T cell receptor beta chains from one sample, sequenced in a study of cytomegalovirus exposure and HLA in healthy donors. Here immunoSEQ multiplex PCR was the method, and the copy in TCRdb shows in-frame clones only, minus some. Among about 90,000 clones listed, roughly 80% were seen once. Material: PBMCs. These receptors came from a woman between 40 and 50 years old in good health and CMV-seropositive. CDR3s include the opening cysteine and the closing phenylalanine or tryptophan. The order of the fields is clone size, V gene, CDR3 length, D gene, J gene, CDR3 protein, CDR3 DNA. The D gene is left open where the match is weak. Rows may omit the clone size; those that give it use once, few, many or a size class.

abundance: once
v_gene: TRBV4-1
len: 16
d_gene: TRBD2
j_gene: TRBJ2-1
CDR3aa: CASSQVPSGNHNEQFF
CDR3nt: TGCGCCAGCAGCCAAGTTCCAAGCGGGAACCACAATGAGCAGTTCTTC

abundance: few
v_gene: TRBV18
len: 16
d_gene: .
j_gene: TRBJ1-3
CDR3aa: CASSPPSGSSGNTIYF
CDR3nt: TGTGCCAGCTCACCACCTTCCGGGTCGAGTGGAAACACCATATATTTT

abundance: .
v_gene: TRBV28
len: 20
d_gene: TRBD1
j_gene: TRBJ1-1
CDR3aa: CASSLSGQGARHGWDTEAFF
CDR3nt: TGTGCCAGCAGTTTATCCGGACAGGGGGCGCGACATGGTTGGGACACTGAAGCTTTCTTT

abundance: .
v_gene: TRBV2
len: 16
d_gene: .
j_gene: TRBJ1-1
CDR3aa: CASSRGWPQANTEAFF
CDR3nt: TGTGCCAGCAGCCGAGGGTGGCCTCAAGCAAACACTGAAGCTTTCTTT

abundance: .
v_gene: TRBV11-2
len: 14
d_gene: .
j_gene: TRBJ2-1
CDR3aa: CASSPTGSYNEQFF
CDR3nt: TGTGCCAGCAGCCCCACGGGCTCCTACAATGAGCAGTTCTTC

abundance: .
v_gene: TRBV6-4
len: 12
d_gene: .
j_gene: TRBJ2-7
CDR3aa: CASKNTPYEQYF
CDR3nt: TGTGCCAGCAAGAACACCCCCTACGAGCAGTACTTC

abundance: few
v_gene: TRBV5-6
len: 16
d_gene: .
j_gene: TRBJ1-3
CDR3aa: CASSFGGVGPGNTIYF
CDR3nt: TGTGCCAGCAGCTTCGGGGGAGTAGGGCCTGGAAACACCATATATTTT

abundance: .
v_gene: TRBV6-4
len: 14
d_gene: .
j_gene: TRBJ2-2
CDR3aa: CASSDSTHTGELFF
CDR3nt: TGTGCCAGCAGTGATAGTACCCACACCGGGGAGCTGTTTTTT

abundance: once
v_gene: TRBV5-5
len: 16
d_gene: .
j_gene: TRBJ2-5
CDR3aa: CASSWRLSGAGETQYF
CDR3nt: TGTGCCAGCAGCTGGCGACTATCGGGAGCGGGTGAGACCCAGTACTTC

abundance: .
v_gene: TRBV5-4
len: 14
d_gene: TRBD2
j_gene: TRBJ2-1
CDR3aa: CASLAGGLGNEQFF
CDR3nt: TGTGCCAGTCTAGCGGGAGGGCTGGGGAATGAGCAGTTCTTC

abundance: .
v_gene: TRBV11-3
len: 16
d_gene: TRBD1
j_gene: TRBJ2-5
CDR3aa: CASSVSRPGGLETQYF
CDR3nt: TGTGCCAGCAGCGTCTCCCGGCCAGGGGGCCTAGAGACCCAGTACTTC

abundance: .
v_gene: TRBV11-3
len: 14
d_gene: .
j_gene: TRBJ2-7
CDR3aa: CASSLGGAGPEQYF
CDR3nt: TGTGCCAGCAGCTTAGGTGGTGCGGGGCCCGAGCAGTACTTC

abundance: .
v_gene: TRBV4-3
len: 17
d_gene: .
j_gene: TRBJ2-3
CDR3aa: CASSQDLPGTSTDTQYF
CDR3nt: TGCGCCAGCAGCCAAGACCTACCAGGGACTAGCACAGATACGCAGTATTTT

abundance: .
v_gene: TRBV27
len: 16
d_gene: TRBD1
j_gene: TRBJ1-3
CDR3aa: CASSDPGQGSGNTIYF
CDR3nt: TGTGCCAGCAGTGACCCGGGACAGGGATCTGGAAACACCATATATTTT

abundance: once
v_gene: TRBV29-1
len: 13
d_gene: TRBD1
j_gene: TRBJ2-5
CDR3aa: CSVGTGDLTAQYF
CDR3nt: TGCAGCGTTGGGACAGGGGATCTAACGGCCCAGTACTTC

abundance: .
v_gene: TRBV5-4
len: 14
d_gene: TRBD1
j_gene: TRBJ2-5
CDR3aa: CASSGDSLKETQYF
CDR3nt: TGTGCCAGCAGCGGGGACAGCTTAAAAGAGACCCAGTACTTC

abundance: .
v_gene: TRBV19
len: 15
d_gene: .
j_gene: TRBJ1-1
CDR3aa: CASSRAVGGGTEAFF
CDR3nt: TGTGCCAGTAGCCGGGCGGTCGGGGGTGGCACTGAAGCTTTCTTT

abundance: few
v_gene: TRBV5-5
len: 17
d_gene: TRBD1
j_gene: TRBJ1-5
CDR3aa: CASSAGTGSYSNQPQHF
CDR3nt: TGTGCCAGCAGCGCGGGGACAGGGAGTTATAGCAATCAGCCCCAGCATTTT

abundance: .
v_gene: TRBV6-5
len: 15
d_gene: TRBD2
j_gene: TRBJ2-3
CDR3aa: CASSLSSGSKFIQYF
CDR3nt: TGTGCCAGCAGTTTAAGTAGCGGGAGTAAATTTATTCAGTATTTT

abundance: .
v_gene: TRBV25-1
len: 18
d_gene: TRBD2
j_gene: TRBJ2-1
CDR3aa: CASSGGLAGAGLSNEQFF
CDR3nt: TGTGCCAGCAGCGGAGGACTAGCGGGAGCAGGGCTGAGCAATGAGCAGTTCTTC